The rows below give T cell receptor beta chains drawn from one sample of a study of cytomegalovirus exposure and HLA in healthy donors. Sequencing was performed with immunoSEQ multiplex PCR; in TCRdb, only in-frame clones are kept and a portion is missing. Altogether under 200,000 clones are present, around 67% being singletons, with the ten largest covering around 4.5%. Source material: PBMCs. These receptors were obtained from a woman between 18 and 30 years old in good health and CMV-seropositive. Each CDR3 is given with its conserved first and last residue. Each record gives: J gene, clone size, V gene, D gene, CDR3 DNA, CDR3 protein. A D gene is named only where the DNA matches it firmly. Not all rows give a size; the values are once, few, many and, for expanded clones, a class.

>TRBJ1-2|NA|TRBV6-1|TRBD1
TGTGCCAGCAGTAGACAGGGTGGCTACACCTTC
CASSRQGGYTF
>TRBJ1-2|NA|TRBV7-9|TRBD1
TGTGCCAGCGGCCATCCGGGACAGGGCTTCTCAGCCTATGGCTACACCTTC
CASGHPGQGFSAYGYTF
>TRBJ2-7|NA|TRBV7-2|NA
TGTGCCAGCAGCCATTCCCTACGTCGAGGCTACTACGAGCAGTACTTC
CASSHSLRRGYYEQYF
>TRBJ1-1|NA|TRBV5-1|TRBD1
TGCGCCAGCAGGTTACAGGGGGCGAACACTGAAGCTTTCTTT
CASRLQGANTEAFF
>TRBJ2-1|NA|TRBV29-1|NA
TGCAGCGTTGGTGGCGGCTGGAGGTACAATGAGCAGTTCTTC
CSVGGGWRYNEQFF
>TRBJ1-5|NA|TRBV27|NA
TGTGCCAGCAGTCCTACCCCCTACAATCAGCCCCAGCATTTT
CASSPTPYNQPQHF
>TRBJ2-7|NA|TRBV9|TRBD2
TGTGCCAGCAGCGCAAGTATAGCGGGGTACGAGCAGTACTTC
CASSASIAGYEQYF
>TRBJ2-3|few|TRBV2|TRBD2
TGTGCCAGCTCGAGCGGGAGGTGGGACCAAGATACGCAGTATTTT
CASSSGRWDQDTQYF
>TRBJ2-2|NA|TRBV7-3|TRBD2
TGTGCCAGCAACCTCTATAGCGGGGGGAGGAACACCGGGGAGCTGTTTTTT
CASNLYSGGRNTGELFF
>TRBJ1-1|NA|TRBV9|NA
TGTGCCAGCAGCGTAGAAGGAGGGCGAGGCACTGAAGCTTTCTTT
CASSVEGGRGTEAFF
>TRBJ1-6|NA|TRBV4-2|NA
TGTGCCAGCAGCCAAGGCACAGGGAACACCTATAATTCACCCCTCCACTTT
CASSQGTGNTYNSPLHF
>TRBJ2-3|few|TRBV7-8|TRBD2
TGTGCCAGCAGCCTCGGACTAGCGGGGGCGGAGGATACGCAGTATTTT
CASSLGLAGAEDTQYF
>TRBJ2-3|NA|TRBV15|TRBD2
TGTGCCACCAGCAGAGATCGCCGGACTAGCGGGAGTCCCACAGATACGCAGTATTTT
CATSRDRRTSGSPTDTQYF
>TRBJ2-2|NA|TRBV5-1|TRBD1
TGCGCCACCAGCCCGGGACAGGGTTTGGCCGGGGAGCTGTTTTTT
CATSPGQGLAGELFF
>TRBJ2-4|NA|TRBV29-1|TRBD1
TGCAGCGTTGAGACAGGGGCTAAAAACATTCAGTACTTC
CSVETGAKNIQYF
>TRBJ2-7|NA|TRBV19|TRBD2
TGTGCCAGTAGATATATAGCGGGAGGGCCCTACGAGCAGTACTTC
CASRYIAGGPYEQYF
>TRBJ2-3|once|TRBV4-2|TRBD2
TGTGCCAGCAGCCAGAATCCTAGCGGGAGCACAGATACGCAGTATTTT
CASSQNPSGSTDTQYF
>TRBJ1-5|NA|TRBV4-1|TRBD1
TGCGCCAGCAGCCACGGGACAGGCAGCGATCAGCCCCAGCATTTT
CASSHGTGSDQPQHF
>TRBJ2-3|NA|TRBV28|TRBD2
TGTGCCAGCAGTTTAGCCCCCCTGCTAGCGGGCGTCACAGATACGCAGTATTTT
CASSLAPLLAGVTDTQYF
>TRBJ1-1|NA|TRBV5-1|TRBD1
TGCGCCAGCGGACAGACAGGGGGTAAGACTGAAGCTTTCTTT
CASGQTGGKTEAFF
>TRBJ2-3|NA|TRBV7-8|NA
TGTGCCAGCAGCTTACTAGCAAATACGCAGTATTTT
CASSLLANTQYF
>TRBJ2-7|NA|TRBV18|NA
TGTGCCAGCTCCCTCAGGACAGCTCAAATCTACGAGCAGTACTTC
CASSLRTAQIYEQYF
>TRBJ2-4|NA|TRBV19|NA
TGTGCCAGTAGTGAACGCGGCCCGGGAAACATTCAGTACTTC
CASSERGPGNIQYF
>TRBJ1-5|once|TRBV18|TRBD1
TGTGCCAGCTCACCACCTTCGACAGGGGCCAGCAATCAGCCCCAGCATTTT
CASSPPSTGASNQPQHF
>TRBJ1-4|NA|TRBV5-1|TRBD1
TGCGCCAGCAGTGGACAGGGGGATGAAAAACTGTTTTTT
CASSGQGDEKLFF
>TRBJ1-5|NA|TRBV6-1|NA
TGTGCCAGCAGGGAGGGCAGAGCCAATCAGCCCCAGCATTTT
CASREGRANQPQHF
>TRBJ2-3|NA|TRBV5-4|TRBD2
TGTGCCAGCAGCTTGGAGGGTAGCGGGAGGTTGGCAGATACGCAGTATTTT
CASSLEGSGRLADTQYF
>TRBJ2-3|few|TRBV7-2|NA
TGTGCCAGCAGTCCGGGACATTCAACAGATACGCAGTATTTT
CASSPGHSTDTQYF
>TRBJ1-2|NA|TRBV28|NA
TGTGCCAGCAGCATTGGAGACCGGCTTTTAGGTGGCTACACCTTC
CASSIGDRLLGGYTF
>TRBJ2-1|NA|TRBV23-1|NA
TGCGCCAGCAGTCAAGGGGGGAAGGGCGCTAATGAGCAGTTCTTC
CASSQGGKGANEQFF
>TRBJ1-2|few|TRBV6-1|NA
TGTGCCAGCAGTGAACAGGGGCAGGTCTATGGCTACACCTTC
CASSEQGQVYGYTF
>TRBJ2-7|NA|TRBV5-1|TRBD1
TGCGCCAGCAATCCGGACAGGTTAGCGCCCGAGCAGTACTTC
CASNPDRLAPEQYF
>TRBJ2-1|NA|TRBV5-1|NA
TGCGCCAGCAGATCCGAGAACGAGCAGTTCTTC
CASRSENEQFF
>TRBJ1-4|NA|TRBV27|NA
TGTGCCAGCAGCCAACTATCATCAGGGGTTGCAACTAATGAAAAACTGTTTTTT
CASSQLSSGVATNEKLFF
>TRBJ2-5|NA|TRBV15|TRBD1
TGTGCCACCAGCAGAGGGACAGGAGAAGAGACCCAGTACTTC
CATSRGTGEETQYF
>TRBJ2-1|NA|TRBV30|NA
TGTGCCTGGAGCCCCGGCAATGAGCAGTTCTTC
CAWSPGNEQFF